These 7 T cell receptor beta chains came from one sample sequenced in a study of blood T cells in healthy people across ages. A second roughly 7 to 11 cycle PCR used barcoded and J-beta primers. Each CDR3 protein gets one entry after TCRdb re-called the 5' RACE reads with MiXCR. Of about 590,000 distinct CDR3 sequences detected, approximately 30% appear once; the ten largest clones hold 15% to 18%. Sequencing was performed on blood. The source is an elderly woman in good health.

The chain has TRBV9 and TRBJ2-3; 8 nucleotides align to TRBD2. From germline, CDR1 is SGDLS and CDR2 YYNGEE. With 4 bases clipped from V and 2 bases from J, the junction kept 6 bases outside the gene matches. This CDR3 is built from 15 residues. CDR3 nucleotide sequence: TGTGCCAGCAGCCGGCCGGGGGGGGCCACAGATACGCAGTATTTT. As protein: CASSRPGGATDTQYF. The full variable domain, its missing parts supplied by reference TRBV9 and TRBJ2-3, is DSGVTQTPKHLITATGQRVTLRCSPRSGDLSVYWYQQSLDQGLQFLIQYYNGEERAKGNILERFSAQQFPDLHSELNLSSLELGDSALYFCASSRPGGATDTQYFGPGTRLTVL.

The table lists this clonotype with a few counts. The chain couples TRBV7-2 to TRBJ1-4; D call uncertain. The V gene's germline CDR1 is SGHTA and CDR2 FQGNSA. The V and J ends lost 1 base and 6 bases respectively, with 12 bases between them. The CDR3 covers 15 residues. The CDR3 DNA follows: TGTGCCAGCAGCTTAGTTGGAGGGATCGATGAAAAACTGTTTTTT. Translated, it gives CASSLVGGIDEKLFF.

The chain carries TRBV29-1 and TRBJ2-7; D gene ambiguous. V was shortened by 4 bases and J by 5 bases, with 9 bases between the two germline ends. The CDR3 is made up of 11 amino acids. The V gene's germline CDR1 is SQVTM and CDR2 ANQGSEA. The CDR3, as DNA: TGCAGCGTTGGGGTGCTAGACGAGCAGTACTTC. Translated, it gives CSVGVLDEQYF.

This chain links TRBV6-1 with TRBJ1-1; D is unclear. V gave up 3 bases and J gave up 7 bases, with 12 bases separating them. Germline values: CDR1 MNHNS, CDR2 SASEGT. This CDR3 is 13 amino acids long. CDR3 DNA: TGTGCCAGCAGTGATGTTTGGGCAGTTGAAGCTTTCTTT. Protein product: CASSDVWAVEAFF.

In this sample, this clonotype turned up many times. The V gene is TRBV6-6, the J gene TRBJ2-3, with unresolved D. CDR1 MNHNY and CDR2 SVGAGI come from the germline V gene (reference sequence). With 2 bases removed from V and 1 base from J, the gap between germline ends came to 7 bases. The CDR3 contains 14 residues. The CDR3 region has the DNA TGTGCCAGCAGTTACCCGATGGGCACAGATACGCAGTATTTT. Amino acid sequence: CASSYPMGTDTQYF.

This clonotype occurred a few times. This chain uses TRBV6-1 with TRBJ2-1, with D unresolved. V was pared by 0 bases and J by 12 bases, with 9 bases between. The germline CDR1 and CDR2 sequences are MNHNS and SASEGT. This CDR3 is 12 amino acids long. CDR3 amino acids: CASSEATLGQFF. The CDR3 DNA sequence: TGTGCCAGCAGTGAAGCGACCTTAGGGCAGTTCTTC.

This clonotype was counted at least ten times. The chain uses TRBV6-6 and TRBJ1-5, with TRBD1 matching 8 bases. Germline V gene data show CDR1 as MNHNY and CDR2 as SVGAGI (reference sequence). The CDR3 contains 14 residues. V was clipped by 6 bases and J by 8 bases; unmatched bases: 9. CDR3 protein: CASRPRAGGKPQHF. The CDR3, as DNA: TGTGCCAGCAGGCCTCGAGCAGGGGGCAAGCCCCAGCATTTT.